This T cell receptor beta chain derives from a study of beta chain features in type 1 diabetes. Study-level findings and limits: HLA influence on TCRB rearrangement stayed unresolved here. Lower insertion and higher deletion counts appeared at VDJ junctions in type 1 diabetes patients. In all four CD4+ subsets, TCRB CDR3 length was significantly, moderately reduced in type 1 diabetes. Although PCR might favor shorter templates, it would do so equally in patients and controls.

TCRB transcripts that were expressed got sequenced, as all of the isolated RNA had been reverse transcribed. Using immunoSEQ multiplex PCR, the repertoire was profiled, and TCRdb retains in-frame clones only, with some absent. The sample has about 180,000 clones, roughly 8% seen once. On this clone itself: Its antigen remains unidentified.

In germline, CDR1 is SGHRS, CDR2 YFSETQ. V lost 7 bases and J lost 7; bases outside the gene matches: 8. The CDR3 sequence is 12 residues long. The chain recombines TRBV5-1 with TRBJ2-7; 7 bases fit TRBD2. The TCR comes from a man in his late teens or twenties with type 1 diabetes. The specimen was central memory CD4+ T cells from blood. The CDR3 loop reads CASSKREGEQYF. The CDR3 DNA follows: TGCGCCAGCTCCAAGCGGGAAGGGGAGCAGTACTTC.